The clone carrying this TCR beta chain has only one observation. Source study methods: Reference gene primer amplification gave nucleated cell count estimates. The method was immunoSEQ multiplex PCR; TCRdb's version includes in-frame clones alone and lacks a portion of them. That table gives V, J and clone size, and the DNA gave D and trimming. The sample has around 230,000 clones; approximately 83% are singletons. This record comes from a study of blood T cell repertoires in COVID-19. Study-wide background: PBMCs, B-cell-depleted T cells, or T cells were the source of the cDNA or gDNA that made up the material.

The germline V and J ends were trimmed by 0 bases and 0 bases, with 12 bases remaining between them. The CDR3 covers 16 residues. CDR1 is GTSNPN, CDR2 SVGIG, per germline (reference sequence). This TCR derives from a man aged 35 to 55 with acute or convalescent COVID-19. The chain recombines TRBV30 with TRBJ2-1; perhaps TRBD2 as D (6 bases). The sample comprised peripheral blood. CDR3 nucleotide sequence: TGTGCCTGGAGTGTCGGAGGGAGCTTCTCCTACAATGAGCAGTTCTTC. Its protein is CAWSVGGSFSYNEQFF.